This is a list of T cell receptor beta chains from one sample in a study of T-cell reconstitution after alpha-beta-depleted transplantation in children. MiXCR, applied by TCRdb to the PCR reads, yields one record per CDR3 protein. The sample carries around 670,000 distinct CDR3 sequences, around 14% recorded once. Sequenced material: PBMCs, taken before TCRalphabeta/CD19-depleted stem cell transplant. The receptors were sampled from a girl aged 2 to 10 with congenital amegakaryocytic thrombocytopenia, due to receive a stem cell transplant. Each CDR3 is given without its conserved first and last residue. Each record gives: V gene, CDR3 protein.

TRBV7-2 | ASSLLGIGGNTIY
TRBV25-1 | ATGGSGTSGYEQY
TRBV7-9 | ASSSRIQGTESYEQY
TRBV20-1 | SARDAALRAGVGDTQY
TRBV5-1 | ASSGASGRERQF
TRBV11-2 | ASSSAVTGETQY
TRBV7-9 | ASSATGAGELF
TRBV5-6 | ASSFRVPVYEQY
TRBV18 | ASSPQGLAGANVLT
TRBV5-1 | ASSSPSLRSYNEQF
TRBV5-6 | ASSYNTDTQY
TRBV20-1 | SAPTLRGFNEKLF
TRBV5-1 | ASSLGLATTPTDTQY
TRBV30 | AWSVPGSYEQY
TRBV12-3/TRBV12-4 | ASSLKRGTGYNEQF
TRBV5-1 | ASSPVGAMGFIFYGYT
TRBV7-2 | ARRHSIEQY
TRBV20-1 | SAARRLAGGGEQY
TRBV7-9 | ASSLAWRHLQETQY
TRBV5-1 | ASSLTTRASTDTQY
TRBV10-3 | AITPDSKGTEAF
TRBV7-8 | ASSLVWRTAHEPQH
TRBV20-1 | SATTGDGYGYT
TRBV7-2 | ASSLKFPGSTQY
TRBV20-1 | SARAPGTSFEQF
TRBV4-1 | ASSRSTAGVGNGNTEAF
TRBV20-1 | SAGGTTNEKLF
TRBV20-1 | SARDVGGPSYNEQF
TRBV20-1 | SARDPQREFNEQF
TRBV9 | ASSVVAGSHEQF
TRBV11-2 | ASALGGADNEQF
TRBV9 | ASSAGLAGNYEQY
TRBV30 | AWRLTSGGMVEQF
TRBV5-6 | ASSFSFLEASNEKLF
TRBV5-1 | ASSLAGGYGHT
TRBV5-1 | ASNVDNTDTQY
TRBV7-2 | ASSYPGTRKV
TRBV14 | ASSLPSDTQY
TRBV27 | ASSPKLAISTDTQY
TRBV5-1 | ASSTGTGNEPQH
TRBV5-1 | ASTDLRDGENTEAF
TRBV20-1 | SARIWRVGSYEQY
TRBV30 | AWSAKTSGSADTQY
TRBV6-5 | ASSSAATDYYEQY
TRBV5-6 | ASSWGQGLETQY
TRBV7-2 | ASSPLDTTNEQF
TRBV12-3/TRBV12-4 | ASSSTLVQPQH
TRBV6-5 | ASSYSGTSGFRSYNEQF
TRBV5-1 | ASSWRGTNTEAF
TRBV5-1 | ARSSWLAGEVTSTDTQY
TRBV27 | ASSSGTVNTDTQY
TRBV20-1 | SAAEGTSGFIQY
TRBV12-3/TRBV12-4 | ASSFSSGTWDTQY
TRBV5-1 | ASRVSGANVLT
TRBV25-1 | ASGRTSGMKDEQF
TRBV4-1 | ASSQPGQNQPQH
TRBV7-8 | ASSQGVQGQHPSSDTQY